The 18 T cell receptor beta chains presented below share a single source sample, sequenced in a study of cytomegalovirus exposure and HLA in healthy donors. Researchers ran the PCR with 60 Vbeta and 13 Jbeta primers. Using immunoSEQ multiplex PCR, the repertoire was profiled, and TCRdb retains in-frame clones only, with some absent. The table records approximately 110,000 clones, approximately 83% of them present only once. The sequenced material came from PBMCs. These TCRs come from a woman younger than 35 in good health and CMV-seronegative.

Comments on this clone: Germline is not matched at one junction end, which may reflect a read error. This chain uses TRBV6-5 with TRBJ2-7, with 8 bases lining up with TRBD2. The length of the CDR3 is 15 residues. CDR1 is MNHEY and CDR2 is SVGAGI in the germline V gene. The CDR3 protein is CACSHLTSGRYEQYF. The CDR3 DNA reads TGTGCCTGCAGTCATCTAACTAGCGGCAGATACGAGCAGTACTTC.

V is TRBV28 and J is TRBJ2-1; 7 bases align to TRBD2. This CDR3 has 16 residues. The trim removed 10 bases at V and 0 bases at J, leaving 12 bases unmatched. CDR1 is MDHEN, CDR2 SYDVKM, per germline. The CDR3 protein is CAILDPSGSSYNEQFF. For the CDR3, the DNA is TGTGCCATCCTAGACCCTAGCGGTAGCTCCTACAATGAGCAGTTCTTC. Full variable domain (missing parts from reference TRBV28 and TRBJ2-1): DVKVTQSSRYLVKRTGEKVFLECVQDMDHENMFWYRQDPGLGLRLIYFSYDVKMKEKGDIPEGYSVSREKKERFSLILESASTNQTSMYLCAILDPSGSSYNEQFFGPGTRLTVL.

The rearrangement links TRBV5-4 to TRBJ2-5, with TRBD2 as a possible D gene (6 bases). The germline V gene has CDR1 SGHNT and CDR2 YYREEE (reference sequence). The CDR3 has 14 residues. V was cut by 0 bases and J by 4 bases, with 10 bases left in between. The CDR3 loop is CASSLGPGGETQYF. The CDR3, as DNA: TGTGCCAGCAGCTTGGGACCCGGGGGAGAGACCCAGTACTTC.

The chain uses TRBV25-1 and TRBJ2-3; D is uncertain. Trimming took 6 bases from V and 0 from J, leaving 7 bases between them. CDR3 length equals 13 residues. The V gene's germline CDR1 is MGHDK and CDR2 SYGVNS. Here the CDR3 reads CASRLTSTDTQYF. The CDR3 DNA reads TGTGCCAGCAGACTGACTAGCACAGATACGCAGTATTTT.

The sample holds a few counts of this clone. J is TRBJ2-3 and V is TRBV6-1; TRBD2 agrees at 10 bases. The germline gives CDR1 MNHNS, CDR2 SASEGT. With V trimmed by 4 bases and J by 5 bases, 9 bases remained unmatched. This CDR3 contains 16 residues. This CDR3 reads CASSGPSGGGGDTQYF. As DNA, the CDR3 is TGTGCCAGCAGTGGACCTAGCGGGGGAGGGGGAGATACGCAGTATTTT.

This sequence joins TRBV5-8 and TRBJ1-2; possibly TRBD1 for D (6 bases). This CDR3 comprises 16 residues. V was shortened by 3 bases and J by 10 bases, with 25 bases between the two germline ends. Germline assignment: CDR1 SGHTS and CDR2 YDEGEE. The CDR3 coding sequence is TGTGCCAGCAGCTCCCCCCCACCCACAGGGCTCGATGACTACACCTTC. It encodes CASSSPPPTGLDDYTF.

This chain joins TRBV28 and TRBJ1-5; possible D gene TRBD1, 6 bases. The CDR3 loop spans 16 amino acids. Per germline, CDR1 MDHEN and CDR2 SYDVKM. Trimming removed 6 bases from V and 2 bases from J, with 17 bases in between. CDR3 coding DNA: TGTGCCAGCAGCGAACAGGGCCCAGGAGGCAATCAGCCCCAGCATTTT. Translated, it gives CASSEQGPGGNQPQHF.

The chain is built from TRBV7-9 and TRBJ1-5, with TRBD1 as a possible D gene (5 bases). Between the trimmed V and J ends, which lost 2 bases and 7 bases, there was a span of 18 bases. The germline CDR1 and CDR2 sequences are SEHNR and FQNEAQ (reference sequence). This CDR3 contains 16 residues. CDR3 loop: CASSLSRGAASQPQHF. In DNA form, the CDR3 reads TGTGCCAGCAGCTTATCAAGGGGCGCGGCGTCCCAGCCCCAGCATTTT. The complete variable domain, with remaining parts taken from reference TRBV7-9 and TRBJ1-5, reads DTGVSQNPRHKITKRGQNVTFRCDPISEHNRLYWYRQTLGQGPEFLTYFQNEAQLEKSRLLSDRFSAERPKGSFSTLEIQRTEQGDSAMYLCASSLSRGAASQPQHFGDGTRLSIL.

This clone has more than one count but fewer than ten. The V and J genes are TRBV4-3 and TRBJ2-6; D gene unclear. The CDR3 has 14 residues. Between the trimmed V and J ends, which lost 3 bases and 4 bases, there was a span of 7 bases. Germline CDR1 reads LGHNA; CDR2 reads YSLEER. CDR3 nucleotides: TGCGCCAGCAGCCATGACTGGGGGGCCAACGTCCTGACTTTC. Translating gives CASSHDWGANVLTF.

The chain joins TRBV7-2 to TRBJ1-5; D not resolved. Between the trimmed V and J ends, which lost 5 bases and 3 bases, there was a span of 14 bases. CDR3 length: 15 residues. Germline CDR1 SGHTA, CDR2 FQGNSA. The CDR3 loop reads CASSLGGGNNQPQHF. The DNA of the CDR3 is TGTGCCAGCAGCCTAGGTGGCGGTAACAATCAGCCCCAGCATTTT.

This clone was picked up a small number of times. The gene calls are TRBV6-1 and TRBJ2-7, with a possible D match to TRBD2 (5 bases). The CDR3 length is 14 residues. Germline assignment: CDR1 MNHNS and CDR2 SASEGT. Trimming left V 2 bases short and J 4 bases short, with 12 bases between. The CDR3 nucleotides read TGTGCCAGCAGTGAACGAGGACGGACTTACGAGCAGTACGTC. It yields the protein CASSERGRTYEQYV.

The chain couples TRBV7-9 to TRBJ1-1; TRBD1 matches 7 bases. The CDR3 has 14 residues. With V trimmed by 4 bases and J by 3 bases, 5 bases remained unmatched. Germline CDR1 SEHNR, CDR2 FQNEAQ (reference sequence). This CDR3 is CASSSDRVDTEAFF. The CDR3, as DNA: TGTGCCAGCAGCTCTGACAGGGTGGACACTGAAGCTTTCTTT.

The chain joins TRBV27 to TRBJ1-1; 7 nucleotides match TRBD1. CDR1 MNHEY and CDR2 SMNVEV come from the germline V gene (reference sequence). The V and J ends lost 3 bases and 1 base, in that order; junction bases with no gene match: 5. This CDR3 region has 15 residues. The CDR3 DNA reads TGTGCCAGCAGTTTTTCGGAGGGGGCGAACACTGAAGCTTTCTTT. It codes for CASSFSEGANTEAFF.

The chain links TRBV27 to TRBJ1-1; D might be TRBD1 (5 bases). The V gene lost 3 bases and the J gene lost 6 bases, with 11 bases spanning the gap. The CDR3 has 13 amino acids. CDR1 is MNHEY, CDR2 SMNVEV, per germline (reference sequence). This CDR3 reads CASSFNRGAEAFF. For the CDR3, the DNA is TGTGCCAGCAGTTTCAATCGGGGGGCTGAAGCTTTCTTT.

This clone was observed once. V is TRBV2 and J is TRBJ1-1; D call uncertain. V was cut by 4 bases and J by 1 base, with 7 bases left in between. CDR1 is SNHLY, CDR2 FYNNEI, per germline. The CDR3 is made up of 13 amino acids. This CDR3 is CASSVFGNTEAFF. The CDR3 DNA follows: TGTGCCAGCAGTGTTTTCGGGAACACTGAAGCTTTCTTT.

The chain has TRBV11-2 and TRBJ2-1, with TRBD2 matching over 10 bases. The CDR3 is 15 amino acids. V was pared by 4 bases and J by 3 bases, with 3 bases of the junction left unmatched. CDR1 SGHAT and CDR2 FQNNGV come from the germline V gene. The CDR3 here is CASSSSGSHYNEQFF. In nucleotides, the CDR3 is TGTGCCAGCAGCTCTAGCGGGAGCCACTACAATGAGCAGTTCTTC.

V gene TRBV27 combines with J gene TRBJ1-5; D remains ambiguous. Germline values: CDR1 MNHEY, CDR2 SMNVEV (reference sequence). CDR3 length: 14 amino acids. The germline V and J ends were trimmed by 5 bases and 11 bases, with 19 bases remaining between them. This CDR3 is CASSPRALPGTQHF. The DNA for the CDR3 is TGTGCCAGCAGTCCCCGGGCCCTTCCCGGGACCCAGCATTTT.

This chain joins TRBV6-6 and TRBJ2-1; TRBD1 matches 9 bases. The CDR3 spans 15 residues. Germline CDR1 and CDR2: MNHNY and SVGAGI (reference sequence). The ends lost 5 bases at V and 9 bases at J; junction bases unmatched: 11. DNA for the CDR3: TGTGCCAGCAGTAGCTACACGGGACAGGGAAGTGAGCAGTTCTTC. Translating gives CASSSYTGQGSEQFF.